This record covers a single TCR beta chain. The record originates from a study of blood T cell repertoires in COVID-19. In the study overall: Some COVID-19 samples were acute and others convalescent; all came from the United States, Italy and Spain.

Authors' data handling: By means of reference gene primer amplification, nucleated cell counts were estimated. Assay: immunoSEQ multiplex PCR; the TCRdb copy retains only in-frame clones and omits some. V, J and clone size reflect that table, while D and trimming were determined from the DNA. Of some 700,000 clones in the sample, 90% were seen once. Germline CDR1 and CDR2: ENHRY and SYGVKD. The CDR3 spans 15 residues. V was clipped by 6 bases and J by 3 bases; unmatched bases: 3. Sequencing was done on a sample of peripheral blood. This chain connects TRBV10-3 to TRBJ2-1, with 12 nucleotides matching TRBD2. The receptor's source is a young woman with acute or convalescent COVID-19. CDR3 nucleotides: TGTGCCATCAGACGACTAGCGGGAGTCTACAATGAGCAGTTCTTC. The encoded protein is CAIRRLAGVYNEQFF.